The source of this T cell receptor beta chain is a study of siplizumab effects on memory and regulatory T cells. Roughly 10^5 TCR templates underwent assay in each sample. The repertoire was sequenced with immunoSEQ multiplex PCR; TCRdb's copy has only in-frame clones and lacks some. The table shows more than 95,000 clones, with nearly 95% occurring only once. As for this clone: What it recognizes is unknown.

The trim removed 2 bases at V and 0 bases at J, leaving 2 bases unmatched. Germline lookup yields CDR1 SGDLS and CDR2 YYNGEE. The CDR3 loop spans 15 amino acids. Study observations and caveats: The average Treg-derived proportion among mappable alloreactive CD4+ clones was roughly 69% with siplizumab versus 25% to 30% in controls. Proliferating CD4+ or CD8+ clones, roughly 80-96% of them, lacked an assignable naive or memory phenotype. Unstimulated naive T cells seemed to show more diversity than memory cells did, and they also seemed to be among the major contributors to the alloresponse.

Sequenced material: Tregs sorted from blood. The chain combines TRBV9 with TRBJ1-3; TRBD1 matches at 7 bases. This clonotype originated in a human donor in good health. The CDR3 DNA sequence: TGTGCCAGCAGCGTTACAGGGGTCTCTGGAAACACCATATATTTT. It encodes CASSVTGVSGNTIYF.